The T cell receptor (beta chain) under discussion was sequenced for a study of T cell repertoires in cytomegalovirus infection. The length of the CDR3 is 17 residues. Germline V lookup: CDR1 SGHTA, CDR2 FQGNSA. V shed 6 bases and J shed 7 bases, with 24 bases lying between them. This clonotype came up many times. TCRdb reanalysed the reads using MiXCR and keeps one entry per CDR3 protein. The table has 160,000 or so distinct CDR3 sequences, about a quarter seen once. The clonotype comes from a human donor in good health (CMV status not recorded). Some clones in this sample may be carry-over from other donors' samples. The sequenced sample consisted of PBMCs. The chain combines TRBV7-2 with TRBJ1-4, with D tentatively TRBD1 (6 bases). The CDR3 DNA follows: TGTGCCAGCAGGCCCTGGAGGGGGTTCCAACCACCTGAAAAACTGTTTTTT. The encoded protein is CASRPWRGFQPPEKLFF.